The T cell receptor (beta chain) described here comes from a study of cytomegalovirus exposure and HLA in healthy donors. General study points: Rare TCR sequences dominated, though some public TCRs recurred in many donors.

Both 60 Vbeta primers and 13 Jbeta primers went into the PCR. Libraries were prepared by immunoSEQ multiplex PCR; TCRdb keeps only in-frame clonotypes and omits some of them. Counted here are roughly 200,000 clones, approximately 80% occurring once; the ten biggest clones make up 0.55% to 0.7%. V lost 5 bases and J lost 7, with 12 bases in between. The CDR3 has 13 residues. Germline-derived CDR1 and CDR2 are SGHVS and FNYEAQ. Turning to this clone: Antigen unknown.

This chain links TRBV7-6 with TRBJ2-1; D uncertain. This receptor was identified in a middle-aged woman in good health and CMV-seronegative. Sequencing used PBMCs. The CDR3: CASSPNLLNEQFF. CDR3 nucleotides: TGTGCCAGCAGCCCTAATCTACTGAATGAGCAGTTCTTC. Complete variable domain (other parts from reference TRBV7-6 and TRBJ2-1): GAGVSQSPRYKVTKRGQDVALRCDPISGHVSLYWYRQALGQGPEFLTYFNYEAQQDKSGLPNDRFSAERPEGSISTLTIQRTEQRDSAMYRCASSPNLLNEQFFGPGTRLTVL.